This TCR beta chain is drawn from a study of blood T cell repertoires in COVID-19. Overall study context: COVID-19 samples from acute and convalescent phases originated in the United States, Italy and Spain. Sample material is recorded as cDNA or gDNA derived from T cells, B-cell-depleted T cells, or PBMCs.

TCRdb's table, derived via immunoSEQ multiplex PCR, lists solely in-frame clones and lacks some. The table lists 170,000 or so clones, approximately 80% of them singletons, with about 7% in the top ten. Germline V gives CDR1 LGHNA, CDR2 YNFKEQ. CDR3 length: 18 amino acids. V was cut by 0 bases and J by 8 bases, with 23 bases left in between. Enrollment of patients from Seattle took place during active infection, with longitudinal follow-up. The chain recombines TRBV4-2 with TRBJ1-5, with a weak D call TRBD1 (6 bases). The TCR comes from a woman between 40 and 55 years old with COVID-19, enrolled during active disease. The specimen sequenced was peripheral blood. In DNA, the CDR3 is TGTGCCAGCAGCCAAGATGGACAGACCAATCGGCCCCGGGAGCCCCAGCATTTT. Translating gives CASSQDGQTNRPREPQHF.